Listed here are 23 T cell receptor beta chains from one sample, sequenced in a study of blood T cell repertoires in COVID-19. Only in-frame clones appear in the TCRdb table, and some are missing; sequencing was by immunoSEQ multiplex PCR. The top ten clones hold 5.5% of a sample with about 140,000 clones, 84% of them seen once. Sequencing was carried out using PBMCs or T cells enriched from blood (not recorded which). Source of these receptors: a man aged 40-55 years with acute COVID-19.

In this sample, this clone turned up a few times. The CDR3 DNA sequence: TGTGCCAGCAGTGGAGACACTAGCTCCTACGAGCAGTACTTC. Its translation: CASSGDTSSYEQYF. The chain uses TRBV2 and TRBJ2-7; D might be TRBD2 (5 bases). The CDR3 is 14 residues long. Trimming removed 4 bases at V and 0 bases at J, with 10 bases between. CDR1 is SNHLY and CDR2 is FYNNEI in the germline V gene.

The chain links TRBV3-1 (or the pseudogene TRBV3-2) to TRBJ2-7; D ambiguous. The V end lost 1 base, the J end lost 0 bases, and 7 bases lay between the germline ends. The CDR3 has 14 amino acids. Germline assignment: CDR1 LGHDT and CDR2 YNNKEL (reference sequence). The CDR3: CASSQVSTSYEQYF. CDR3 in DNA: TGTGCCAGCAGCCAAGTCAGTACCTCCTACGAGCAGTACTTC.

The rearrangement joins TRBV19 to TRBJ1-2; 9 nucleotides agree with TRBD1. The CDR3 sequence is 15 residues long. V trimming: 3 bases; J trimming: 4 bases; junction bases outside the gene matches: 6. Per the germline V gene, CDR1 is LNHDA and CDR2 is SQIVND (reference sequence). DNA for the CDR3: TGTGCCAGTAGTATCGGGGGACAGGGCAGCTATGGCTACACCTTC. Its translation is CASSIGGQGSYGYTF.

The chain uses TRBV28 and TRBJ1-2; D may be TRBD1 (5 bases). There are 16 residues in the CDR3. The V gene's germline CDR1 is MDHEN and CDR2 SYDVKM. V lost 9 bases and J 3 bases, leaving 23 bases between the germline ends. DNA for the CDR3: TGTGCCAGTTGCACCGGGGGTAATACAGCTGACTATGGCTACACCTTC. Translated: CASCTGGNTADYGYTF.

The gene calls are TRBV3-1 (or the pseudogene TRBV3-2) and TRBJ2-6; TRBD1 aligns across 9 bases. This CDR3 is 18 amino acids long. Germline loops: CDR1 LGHDT, CDR2 YNNKEL (reference sequence). J was trimmed by 1 base and V by 8 bases; bases with no gene match: 12. The CDR3: CASQKTRGTGSGANVLTF. The CDR3 DNA sequence: TGTGCCAGCCAAAAAACCCGCGGGACAGGGTCTGGGGCCAACGTCCTGACTTTC.

The J gene is TRBJ2-5, the V gene TRBV6-1; tentative D call: TRBD1 (6 bases). The germline V gene has CDR1 MNHNS and CDR2 SASEGT. The CDR3 consists of 15 residues. The ends were cut back, 2 bases at V and 1 base at J, with 11 bases in the middle. The CDR3 region is CASSETGDTQETQYF. The CDR3 DNA follows: TGTGCCAGCAGTGAAACTGGGGACACCCAAGAGACCCAGTACTTC.

This clone was detected a few times. The chain joins TRBV19 to TRBJ1-1; unclear D gene. Germline lookup yields CDR1 LNHDA and CDR2 SQIVND (reference sequence). The CDR3 covers 13 residues. Trimming pared 5 bases from V and 1 base from J, leaving 8 bases between. DNA of the CDR3: TGTGCCAGTAGTTTCAGAGGGAACACTGAAGCTTTCTTT. It encodes CASSFRGNTEAFF.

This clone occurred a few times. The gene calls are TRBV6-1 and TRBJ1-5; D might be TRBD1 (6 bases). Between the trimmed V and J ends, which lost 3 bases and 10 bases, there was a span of 19 bases. This CDR3 contains 15 residues. Germline V gene sequence: CDR1 MNHNS, CDR2 SASEGT. Written as DNA, the CDR3 is TGTGCCAGCAGTGAGTTTGGACAGCCTATCAATCCCCAGCATTTT. This encodes CASSEFGQPINPQHF.

The chain joins TRBV7-8 to TRBJ2-7; 11 bases fit TRBD2. V lost 3 bases to trimming and J lost 0 bases; unmatched junction nucleotides: 4. CDR1 and CDR2 (germline): SGHVS, FQNEAQ. The CDR3 runs 16 residues. CDR3 nucleotides: TGTGCCAGCAGCTTTAGCGGGAGGGCAAGCTCCTACGAGCAGTACTTC. This encodes CASSFSGRASSYEQYF.

The gene calls are TRBV27 and TRBJ1-5, with TRBD1 matching over 8 bases. The CDR3 has 16 residues. V lost 5 bases to trimming and J lost 1 base; unmatched junction nucleotides: 7. Germline values: CDR1 MNHEY, CDR2 SMNVEV (reference sequence). CDR3 bases: TGTGCCAGCAGTGTCTCCTGGACAGGGAGCAATCAGCCCCAGCATTTT. Protein: CASSVSWTGSNQPQHF.

In DNA form, the CDR3 reads TGCGCCAGCAGCCAGGGATTAGCGGAAACGTACCAAGAGACCCAGTACTTC. It codes for CASSQGLAETYQETQYF. The rearrangement uses TRBV4-3 and TRBJ2-5; tentative D call: TRBD2 (6 bases). This CDR3 spans 17 amino acids. The germline CDR1 and CDR2 sequences are LGHNA and YSLEER. The ends were cut back, 3 bases at V and 0 bases at J, with 17 bases in the middle.

This chain connects TRBV7-8 to TRBJ2-2, with a weak D call TRBD2 (6 bases). V gave up 5 bases and J gave up 5 bases, with 18 bases separating them. Germline V gene lookup returns CDR1 SGHVS and CDR2 FQNEAQ. This CDR3 has 16 residues. CDR3 residues: CASSPLYGGPTGELFF. CDR3 bases: TGTGCCAGCAGCCCCCTCTACGGAGGGCCGACCGGGGAGCTGTTTTTT.

This clone appeared once. The rearrangement uses TRBV7-2 and TRBJ2-5; D is unresolved. This CDR3 comprises 14 residues. Trimming took off 1 base at V and 5 bases at J, with 11 bases between the two ends. From germline, CDR1 is SGHTA and CDR2 FQGNSA. In nucleotides, the CDR3 is TGTGCCAGCAGCTTAGGTTGGAGACTGGAGACCCAGTACTTC. Protein sequence: CASSLGWRLETQYF.

The V gene is TRBV9, the J gene TRBJ2-1, with 10 nucleotides matching TRBD2. The germline V gene encodes CDR1 SGDLS and CDR2 YYNGEE. The CDR3 covers 15 residues. V lost 4 bases, J lost 4 bases, and 5 bases stayed unmatched. The CDR3 DNA is TGTGCCAGCAGCCTTACTAGCGGGGTTTACAATGAGCAGTTCTTC. Protein sequence: CASSLTSGVYNEQFF.

This sequence joins TRBV3-1 (or the pseudogene TRBV3-2) and TRBJ1-1; D is ambiguous. Germline CDR1 is LGHDT and CDR2 is YNNKEL (reference sequence). Trimming shortened V by 3 bases and J by 6 bases, and 14 bases separated the two germline ends. The CDR3 has 14 residues. CDR3 amino acids: CASSHSTTLAEAFF. CDR3 sequence (DNA): TGTGCCAGCAGCCATAGTACAACCCTAGCTGAAGCTTTCTTT.

J is TRBJ1-3 and V is TRBV11-3; the D is unclear. V was shortened by 5 bases and J by 2 bases, with 7 bases between the two germline ends. The CDR3 length is 13 residues. Germline V gene lookup returns CDR1 SGHNT and CDR2 YENEEA. Here the CDR3 DNA reads TGTGCCAGCAGCCCCGGGGCTGGAAACACCATATATTTT. It translates to CASSPGAGNTIYF. Drawing the rest from reference TRBV11-3 and TRBJ1-3, the complete variable domain is EAGVVQSPRYKIIEKKQPVAFWCNPISGHNTLYWYLQNLGQGPELLIRYENEEAVDDSQLPKDRFSAERLKGVDSTLKIQPAELGDSAVYLCASSPGAGNTIYFGEGSWLTVV.

The genes are TRBV4-1 and TRBJ2-2; 8 bases line up with TRBD2. The CDR3 length is 15 residues. Losses at the gene ends were 3 bases for V and 5 bases for J; bases not matched to a gene: 5. The germline V gene has CDR1 MGHRA and CDR2 YSYEKL. The CDR3 region is CASSQSGLATGELFF. The CDR3 nucleotides read TGCGCCAGCAGCCAGTCCGGACTAGCAACCGGGGAGCTGTTTTTT.

V is TRBV7-2 and J is TRBJ2-7, with D maybe TRBD1 (6 bases). V was clipped by 5 bases and J by 7 bases, with 21 bases between them. The CDR3 extends over 15 amino acids. Per the germline V gene, CDR1 is SGHTA and CDR2 is FQGNSA. CDR3 residues: CASSPLGQPFEEQYF. The CDR3 bases are TGTGCCAGCAGCCCCCTCGGACAGCCTTTCGAGGAGCAGTACTTC.

The sample holds one count of this clone. This sequence joins TRBV28 and TRBJ1-2; a possible D gene is TRBD1 (5 bases). CDR3 length: 12 residues. CDR1 is MDHEN, CDR2 SYDVKM, per germline. Trimming pared 6 bases from V and 2 bases from J, leaving 7 bases between. CDR3 sequence reads: CASRRQNYGYTF. The CDR3 bases are TGTGCCAGCAGAAGACAGAACTATGGCTACACCTTC.

The rearrangement links TRBV28 to TRBJ2-7, with 7 bases aligning to TRBD1. V lost 5 bases to trimming and J lost 3 bases; unmatched junction nucleotides: 4. Per the germline V gene, CDR1 is MDHEN and CDR2 is SYDVKM. The length of the CDR3 is 13 residues. Here the CDR3 reads CASSLRDSYEQYF. DNA of the CDR3: TGTGCCAGCAGTCTCAGGGACAGCTACGAGCAGTACTTC.

The chain couples TRBV5-1 to TRBJ1-2; tentatively, D is TRBD1 (6 bases). V was pared by 2 bases and J by 0 bases, with 14 bases between. Germline V gene lookup returns CDR1 SGHRS and CDR2 YFSETQ. CDR3 length: 16 residues. CDR3: CASSFDLQGANYGYTF. The DNA of the CDR3 is TGCGCCAGCAGCTTCGACCTACAGGGTGCTAACTATGGCTACACCTTC.

The chain carries TRBV7-2 and TRBJ2-7; TRBD2 agrees at 7 bases. Germline loops: CDR1 SGHTA, CDR2 FQGNSA. With V trimmed by 6 bases and J by 2 bases, 7 bases remained unmatched. The CDR3 is 14 amino acids. CDR3 nucleotides: TGTGCCAGCAGACGGGACTACGTTACCTACGAGCAGTACTTC. Translated: CASRRDYVTYEQYF.

The rearrangement links TRBV11-2 to TRBJ2-1, with TRBD2 matching over 16 bases. Germline V gene sequence: CDR1 SGHAT, CDR2 FQNNGV. Trimming took 1 base from V and 16 from J; bases not matched to a gene: 7. The CDR3 runs to 15 residues. The CDR3 is CASSLAGLAGGYGFF. Here the CDR3 DNA reads TGTGCCAGCAGCTTAGCGGGACTAGCGGGAGGGTATGGATTCTTC.